These 18 T cell receptor beta chains came from one sample sequenced in a study of cytotoxic CD8 clonotypes in ibrutinib-treated CLL. The data were produced by immunoSEQ multiplex PCR, yet TCRdb's version contains in-frame clones alone and is incomplete. Found here are approximately 330,000 clones, more than 65% of them singletons; the top ten hold approximately 7%. The material sequenced was PBMCs, taken before ibrutinib treatment. These receptors were taken from a human donor with chronic lymphocytic leukemia.

The chain uses TRBV19 and TRBJ2-4; D uncertain. Trimming took 6 bases from V and 8 from J, leaving 14 bases between them. The CDR3 runs to 13 residues. Looked up from germline, CDR1 is LNHDA and CDR2 is SQIVND (reference sequence). The CDR3 here is CASRSNPSDIQYF. In DNA, the CDR3 is TGTGCCAGTAGAAGTAACCCTTCCGACATTCAGTACTTC.

This clone was found once. The chain is built from TRBV4-3 and TRBJ2-3, with 10 bases lining up with TRBD2. From germline, CDR1 is LGHNA and CDR2 YSLEER. The junction had 11 bases not matched to a gene; V was cut back by 1 base and J by 1 base. The CDR3 has 19 amino acids. Here the CDR3 DNA reads TGCGCCAGCAGCCAAGGGGGCCTAGCGGGAGAGTTGGGCACAGATACGCAGTATTTT. Translated, it gives CASSQGGLAGELGTDTQYF.

V usage is TRBV19 and J usage is TRBJ1-5; D is perhaps TRBD1 (6 bases). Trimming removed 7 bases at V and 2 bases at J, with 21 bases between. The germline V gene has CDR1 LNHDA and CDR2 SQIVND (reference sequence). The CDR3 is 17 amino acids. The CDR3 DNA is TGTGCCAGTATCGCCAGGGGACGTCCGGGAGGCAATCAGCCCCAGCATTTT. Its protein product is CASIARGRPGGNQPQHF.

This chain joins TRBV7-8 and TRBJ2-1; possibly TRBD2 for D (5 bases). Germline V gene lookup returns CDR1 SGHVS and CDR2 FQNEAQ. V was trimmed by 2 bases and J by 1 base, leaving 24 bases between them. The CDR3 runs 20 residues. DNA of the CDR3: TGTGCCAGCAGCTTACCTGCAGCCGCCGGGATCTGGGGTTCCTACAATGAGCAGTTCTTC. This sequence encodes CASSLPAAAGIWGSYNEQFF.

This clone was recorded a few times. The V gene is TRBV7-2, the J gene TRBJ2-1, with D tentatively TRBD1 or TRBD2 (5 bases each). Germline assignment: CDR1 SGHTA and CDR2 FQGNSA. The CDR3 covers 13 residues. The V gene lost 5 bases and the J gene lost 9 bases, with 14 bases spanning the gap. DNA for the CDR3: TGTGCCAGCAGCCTGGGGACGAGAGGTGAGCAGTTCTTC. Translation gives CASSLGTRGEQFF.

V and J are TRBV30 and TRBJ2-5, with TRBD1 matching over 9 bases. The CDR3 contains 15 residues. Germline CDR1 is GTSNPN and CDR2 is SVGIG (reference sequence). Trimming cost V 0 bases and J 5 bases; bases outside gene matches: 7. CDR3 DNA sequence: TGTGCCTGGAGTGTACTACAGGGGGCTTCTGAGACCCAGTACTTC. This encodes CAWSVLQGASETQYF.

The gene calls are TRBV7-9 and TRBJ2-5; 8 bases align to TRBD2. CDR3 length equals 14 residues. Germline values: CDR1 SEHNR, CDR2 FQNEAQ (reference sequence). Trimming cost V 3 bases and J 5 bases; bases outside gene matches: 5. The CDR3 nucleotides read TGTGCCAGCAGCTTCCGGGGGGGTCTGGAGACCCAGTACTTC. It yields the protein CASSFRGGLETQYF. Filled out from reference TRBV7-9 and TRBJ2-5, the complete variable domain reads DTGVSQNPRHKITKRGQNVTFRCDPISEHNRLYWYRQTLGQGPEFLTYFQNEAQLEKSRLLSDRFSAERPKGSFSTLEIQRTEQGDSAMYLCASSFRGGLETQYFGPGTRLLVL.

The V call is TRBV30, the J call TRBJ2-7; D is possibly TRBD1 (5 bases). Trimming cost V 5 bases and J 0 bases, with 14 bases left between them. The length of the CDR3 is 14 residues. The germline CDR1 and CDR2 sequences are GTSNPN and SVGIG (reference sequence). In DNA, the CDR3 is TGTGCCTGGGGTGGGGCGACCGTCTCCTACGAGCAGTACTTC. Translation gives CAWGGATVSYEQYF.

The rearrangement uses TRBV5-5 and TRBJ2-7, with D perhaps TRBD1 or TRBD2 (6 bases each). The V and J ends lost 7 bases and 4 bases respectively, with 24 bases between them. This CDR3 has 16 residues. CDR1 SGHKS and CDR2 YYEKEE come from the germline V gene (reference sequence). The CDR3 DNA is TGTGCCAGCGGCCCCCAGGGGCGGGGAGCGGAGTACGAGCAGTACTTC. Amino acid sequence: CASGPQGRGAEYEQYF. The variable domain in full, with the rest retrieved from reference TRBV5-5 and TRBJ2-7, is DAGVTQSPTHLIKTRGQQVTLRCSPISGHKSVSWYQQVLGQGPQFIFQYYEKEERGRGNFPDRFSARQFPNYSSELNVNALLLGDSALYLCASGPQGRGAEYEQYFGPGTRLTVT.

The chain joins TRBV30 to TRBJ2-7; D may correspond to TRBD1 or TRBD2 (5 bases each). This CDR3 has 14 amino acids. Germline CDR1 GTSNPN, CDR2 SVGIG (reference sequence). Trimming removed 1 base from V and 3 bases from J, with 13 bases in between. CDR3 sequence (DNA): TGTGCCTGGAGTGGGGACGGTGGCTACTACGAGCAGTACTTC. This codes for CAWSGDGGYYEQYF.

The chain employs TRBV4-2 and TRBJ2-7; TRBD1 agrees at 7 bases. The CDR3 is made up of 15 amino acids. The trim removed 3 bases at V and 3 bases at J, leaving 8 bases unmatched. Germline loops: CDR1 LGHNA, CDR2 YNFKEQ. Written as DNA, the CDR3 is TGTGCCAGCAGCCAGTTTACAGGGGCCGGCTACGAGCAGTACTTC. It specifies CASSQFTGAGYEQYF.

V usage is TRBV19 and J usage is TRBJ2-7, with 8 positions matching TRBD1. Germline trimming cut 6 bases from V and 4 bases from J; bases unmatched to any gene: 11. Germline V gives CDR1 LNHDA, CDR2 SQIVND (reference sequence). This CDR3 has 15 amino acids. The CDR3 coding sequence is TGTGCCAGTAGCCCCTCCGACAGGGGAGGATACGAGCAGTACTTC. Translated: CASSPSDRGGYEQYF.

The chain carries TRBV7-6 and TRBJ2-1; D might be TRBD2 (5 bases). The germline CDR1 and CDR2 sequences are SGHVS and FNYEAQ. The CDR3 is 17 amino acids. Trimming stripped 1 base from V and 10 bases from J, with 23 bases between. The CDR3 sequence is CASSLDKPLGSRREQFF. In nucleotides, the CDR3 is TGTGCCAGCAGCTTAGATAAACCCCTAGGGAGTAGACGCGAGCAGTTCTTC.

This clone came up once. V is TRBV5-1 and J is TRBJ1-2; 7 bases are shared with TRBD1. CDR3 length equals 15 residues. J was trimmed by 6 bases and V by 3 bases; bases with no gene match: 11. Germline CDR1 and CDR2: SGHRS and YFSETQ. The CDR3 nucleotides read TGCGCCAGCAGCTGGACCTTGACAGGGCCCCATGGCTACACCTTC. Translating gives CASSWTLTGPHGYTF.

The CDR3 DNA follows: TGCGCCAGCAGCCACGGGACAGGGGGCGAGTACGAGCAGTACTTC. This gives the protein CASSHGTGGEYEQYF. The chain employs TRBV5-1 and TRBJ2-7; 12 bases line up with TRBD1. V gave up 4 bases and J gave up 4 bases; unmatched junction bases: 6. The CDR3 sequence is 15 residues long. Germline CDR1 reads SGHRS; CDR2 reads YFSETQ.

The V gene is TRBV7-6, the J gene TRBJ2-3; tentatively, D is TRBD1 (6 bases). Germline V CDR1 and CDR2: SGHVS, FNYEAQ. Trimming stripped 5 bases from V and 4 bases from J, with 13 bases between. The CDR3 spans 14 residues. The CDR3 DNA follows: TGTGCCAGCAGCACCGGGACAACGGCAGATACGCAGTATTTT. Its protein product is CASSTGTTADTQYF.

The J gene is TRBJ2-5, the V gene TRBV29-1; unclear D gene. The CDR3 totals 13 residues. In germline, CDR1 is SQVTM, CDR2 ANQGSEA. Trimming removed 7 bases at V and 4 bases at J, with 16 bases between. The CDR3 region has the DNA TGCAGCGCAAAAGAAGGGTCGGGAGAGACCCAGTACTTC. It encodes CSAKEGSGETQYF.

The chain carries TRBV4-2 and TRBJ2-1; 7 nucleotides match TRBD2. Germline V gives CDR1 LGHNA, CDR2 YNFKEQ. The CDR3 totals 16 residues. The junction had 6 bases not matched to a gene; V was cut back by 0 bases and J by 4 bases. Here the CDR3 DNA reads TGTGCCAGCAGCCAAGATCTAGGACTAGAGTACAATGAGCAGTTCTTC. It codes for CASSQDLGLEYNEQFF.